Presented here are 14 T cell receptor beta chains from one specimen sequenced in a study of regulatory T cells in long-lasting Graves disease. Assembly of TCR beta libraries relied on iRepertoire HTBI primers together with Arm-PCR of CDR3 regions. TCRdb independently ran MiXCR on the multiplex PCR reads; one entry per CDR3 protein. The table has around 500,000 distinct CDR3 sequences, around 21% seen once. The time point here: persistent/refractory GD, antithyroid drugs over 5 years with positive TRAb. The TCR library was prepared using RNA isolated from PBMCs. Source: peripheral blood mononuclear cells (PBMCs), taken when the disease was refractory, from a patient treated with antithyroid drugs. All receptors derive from a female donor with Graves disease.

The chain combines TRBV29-1 with TRBJ2-5; no definite D call. Trimming stripped 4 bases from V and 5 bases from J, with 11 bases between. The CDR3 is 12 amino acids. Germline V gene data show CDR1 as SQVTM and CDR2 as ANQGSEA. The CDR3 spells CSVGGDWETQYF. As DNA, the CDR3 is TGCAGCGTTGGTGGGGATTGGGAGACCCAGTACTTC.

The chain employs TRBV20-1 and TRBJ2-1, with a possible D match to TRBD1 (6 bases). The CDR3 contains 16 residues. Germline CDR1 DFQATT, CDR2 SNEGSKA (reference sequence). V gave up 6 bases and J gave up 3 bases, with 21 bases separating them. The CDR3 region has the DNA TGCAGTGCCATAGAGGGCTTGGGCAGGGGCTACAATGAGCAGTTCTTC. It specifies CSAIEGLGRGYNEQFF.

This clonotype was observed many times. This chain uses TRBV12-3 or TRBV12-4 with TRBJ1-1; D is unclear. The V end lost 6 bases, the J end lost 8 bases, and 22 bases lay between the germline ends. The CDR3 extends over 15 amino acids. The CDR3 nucleotides are TGTGCCAGCAGACCTTTGATGACCCTGAGAGGGGAAGCTTTCTTT. Amino acids: CASRPLMTLRGEAFF.

The V call is TRBV7-8, the J call TRBJ2-1; perhaps TRBD1 as D (5 bases). The germline V gene has CDR1 SGHVS and CDR2 FQNEAQ. V gave up 0 bases and J gave up 6 bases, with 15 bases separating them. The CDR3 extends over 16 amino acids. CDR3 loop: CASSLALTAYLNEQFF. The CDR3 region has the DNA TGTGCCAGCAGCTTAGCCCTGACAGCCTACCTCAATGAGCAGTTCTTC.

This clonotype was detected many times. The genes are TRBV27 and TRBJ2-2; D not certain. Per germline, CDR1 MNHEY and CDR2 SMNVEV (reference sequence). V lost 4 bases to trimming and J lost 4 bases, with 16 bases between them. This CDR3 region has 16 residues. The CDR3 DNA reads TGTGCCAGCAGTTCCCCTCGCGCCAGGTTCACCGGGGAGCTGTTTTTT. Translation: CASSSPRARFTGELFF.

This clonotype has ten or more counts. J is TRBJ1-5 and V is TRBV6-5; 8 bases match TRBD1. J gave up 4 bases and V 2 bases, and 1 base lay outside the gene matches. This CDR3 has 14 amino acids. Germline V gene data show CDR1 as MNHEY and CDR2 as SVGAGI. The CDR3 reads CASSYGQGNQPQHF. CDR3 nucleotide sequence: TGTGCCAGCAGTTACGGACAGGGTAATCAGCCCCAGCATTTT.

The V gene is TRBV7-9, the J gene TRBJ2-3, with TRBD2 matching over 9 bases. The V segment lost 4 bases and the J segment 5 bases; nucleotides outside the gene matches: 4. This CDR3 region has 14 residues. Germline-derived CDR1 and CDR2 are SEHNR and FQNEAQ (reference sequence). The CDR3 DNA follows: TGTGCCAGCAGCTCCCCTAGCGGGAAAGATACGCAGTATTTT. It yields the protein CASSSPSGKDTQYF.

V and J are TRBV7-2 and TRBJ2-3; D unclear. Germline V gives CDR1 SGHTA, CDR2 FQGNSA. The CDR3 covers 16 residues. Trimming took off 5 bases at V and 3 bases at J, with 18 bases between the two ends. CDR3 in DNA: TGTGCCAGCAGCCCCATGACGACGGCTAGGACAGATACGCAGTATTTT. It codes for CASSPMTTARTDTQYF.

The chain has TRBV18 and TRBJ2-1; a possible D gene is TRBD2 (6 bases). The CDR3 is 14 residues long. Trimming left V 3 bases short and J 13 bases short, with 19 bases between. The germline gives CDR1 KGHSH, CDR2 LQKENI. The DNA of the CDR3 is TGTGCCAGCTCACCGGCTAGCGCCGCCCGCGAACAGTTCTTC. It is translated as CASSPASAAREQFF.

This clonotype has ten or more counts. The chain couples TRBV27 to TRBJ2-7, with D hard to call. V lost 6 bases and J lost 2, with 8 bases in between. The CDR3 loop spans 12 amino acids. CDR1 is MNHEY, CDR2 SMNVEV, per germline (reference sequence). The CDR3 is CASRAPPYEQYF. CDR3 sequence (DNA): TGTGCCAGCAGGGCCCCCCCCTACGAGCAGTACTTC.

This clonotype was recorded a few times. The chain recombines TRBV19 with TRBJ1-5; a weak D match, TRBD1 (5 bases). Germline CDR1 LNHDA, CDR2 SQIVND (reference sequence). This CDR3 spans 16 amino acids. The V end was cut by 3 bases, the J end by 2 bases, with 14 bases between. CDR3 nucleotides: TGTGCCAGTAGTATCGCAGGGAGGTGGGGCAATCAGCCCCAGCATTTT. Translating it yields CASSIAGRWGNQPQHF.

This clonotype came up once. This chain connects TRBV6-1 to TRBJ2-5; D gene ambiguous. This CDR3 is built from 13 residues. V was pared by 7 bases and J by 4 bases, with 13 bases between. Germline V gene data show CDR1 as MNHNS and CDR2 as SASEGT. The CDR3, as DNA: TGTGCCAGCACCGATGGTCCAGGAGAGACCCAGTACTTC. It is translated as CASTDGPGETQYF.

There are a few counts of this clonotype. For the CDR3, the DNA is TGTGCCTGGGGTCGTTCAGGGGACACTGAAGCTTTCTTT. Its translation: CAWGRSGDTEAFF. The V call is TRBV30, the J call TRBJ1-1; TRBD1 is a possible D gene (6 bases). Per the germline V gene, CDR1 is GTSNPN and CDR2 is SVGIG (reference sequence). The CDR3 extends over 13 amino acids. The V and J ends lost 5 bases and 3 bases respectively, with 13 bases between them.

This chain uses TRBV30 with TRBJ2-2; 9 bases map to TRBD1. Per the germline V gene, CDR1 is GTSNPN and CDR2 is SVGIG (reference sequence). With 6 bases clipped from V and 6 bases from J, the junction kept 5 bases outside the gene matches. The CDR3 runs to 13 residues. The CDR3 is CACGTGIPGELFF. The CDR3 DNA is TGTGCCTGCGGGACAGGGATCCCCGGGGAGCTGTTTTTT.